This is a list of T cell receptor beta chains from one sample in a study of tumor-infiltrating lymphocytes in oesophageal squamous cell carcinoma. In TCRdb, the PCR reads were re-called with MiXCR into one record per CDR3 protein. The sample has 15,000 to 20,000 distinct CDR3 sequences, about 43% seen once. The specimen sequenced was normal esophageal tissue next to the tumor. The receptor set was obtained from a female donor with esophageal squamous cell carcinoma. The CDR3 runs from the conserved cysteine through the conserved F or W. D genes are given only for firm matches. The listing skips clone size in some rows; elsewhere it reads once, few, many or a size class.

j_call: TRBJ2-3
clone_size: -
v_call: TRBV19
d_call: TRBD1
cdr3_nt: TGTGCCAGTAGTAGGAATCAGGGGGTCGACCTTACGCAGTATTTT
cdr3_aa: CASSRNQGVDLTQYF

j_call: TRBJ2-7
clone_size: -
v_call: TRBV6-5
d_call: -
cdr3_nt: TGTGCCAGCAGTTCGGCACAGCCCCACGAGCAGTACTTC
cdr3_aa: CASSSAQPHEQYF

j_call: TRBJ2-1
clone_size: -
v_call: TRBV7-2
d_call: TRBD2
cdr3_nt: TGTGCCAGCAGCGGGACTAGCGGGAGCTACAATGAGCAGTTCTTC
cdr3_aa: CASSGTSGSYNEQFF

j_call: TRBJ2-7
clone_size: -
v_call: TRBV7-2
d_call: TRBD1
cdr3_nt: TGTGCCAGCAGCTTAATACCGGGACAGGGGTACGAGCAGTACTTC
cdr3_aa: CASSLIPGQGYEQYF

j_call: TRBJ1-1
clone_size: many
v_call: TRBV5-1
d_call: -
cdr3_nt: TGCGCCAGCAGCTTGTACTCGGACAGCAACACTGAAGCTTTCTTT
cdr3_aa: CASSLYSDSNTEAFF

j_call: TRBJ2-4
clone_size: -
v_call: TRBV19
d_call: -
cdr3_nt: TGTGCCAGTAGTATGAACGGGTTACAAAACATTCAGTACTTC
cdr3_aa: CASSMNGLQNIQYF

j_call: TRBJ2-3
clone_size: -
v_call: TRBV7-6
d_call: -
cdr3_nt: TGTGCCAGCAGCTTAGCGAATTTTTTGGATACGCAGTATTTT
cdr3_aa: CASSLANFLDTQYF

j_call: TRBJ2-5
clone_size: many
v_call: TRBV5-1
d_call: TRBD2
cdr3_nt: TGCGCCAGCAGCTTTAGCGGGGGGGAGGAGACCCAGTACTTC
cdr3_aa: CASSFSGGEETQYF

j_call: TRBJ2-3
clone_size: -
v_call: TRBV7-3
d_call: -
cdr3_nt: TGTGCCAGCAGCCGAACCGGACTGCTTGGCACAGATACGCAGTATTTT
cdr3_aa: CASSRTGLLGTDTQYF

j_call: TRBJ2-3
clone_size: few
v_call: TRBV6-1
d_call: -
cdr3_nt: TGTGCCAGCAGTTATTTAGGCGGATCGCAGTATTTT
cdr3_aa: CASSYLGGSQYF

j_call: TRBJ2-7
clone_size: once
v_call: TRBV12-3/TRBV12-4
d_call: TRBD2
cdr3_nt: TGTGCCAGCAGTCCCTCCCCCGGGACGGGCGGGAGACCCGATTACTACGAGCAGTACTTC
cdr3_aa: CASSPSPGTGGRPDYYEQYF

j_call: TRBJ2-6
clone_size: -
v_call: TRBV27
d_call: -
cdr3_nt: -
cdr3_aa: CASSFCGVRAVLRF

j_call: TRBJ2-1
clone_size: -
v_call: TRBV19
d_call: TRBD2
cdr3_nt: TGTGCCAGTAGACCCGGGACTAACACTTACAATGAGCAGTTCTTC
cdr3_aa: CASRPGTNTYNEQFF

j_call: TRBJ2-5
clone_size: -
v_call: TRBV12-5
d_call: TRBD1
cdr3_nt: TGTGCTAGTGGTTTAGGGACAGGGGAAGGCGAGACCCAGTACTTC
cdr3_aa: CASGLGTGEGETQYF

j_call: TRBJ1-5
clone_size: few
v_call: TRBV2
d_call: -
cdr3_nt: TGTGCCAGCAAGGGGTGGATAGATCAGCCCCAGCATTTT
cdr3_aa: CASKGWIDQPQHF

j_call: TRBJ2-1
clone_size: -
v_call: TRBV11-2
d_call: TRBD2
cdr3_nt: TGTGCCAGCAGCTTAGATCCCCCGACTAGCGGGACCTACAATGAGCAGTTCTTC
cdr3_aa: CASSLDPPTSGTYNEQFF

j_call: TRBJ1-5
clone_size: -
v_call: TRBV28
d_call: -
cdr3_nt: TGTGCCAGCAGTTTATCGGGAAGCAATCAGCCCCAGCATTTT
cdr3_aa: CASSLSGSNQPQHF